The sequence of this TCR beta chain was determined in a study of tumor-infiltrating lymphocytes in primary liver carcinoma. This clonotype has only a few counts. The antigen is not known. V lost 1 base to trimming and J lost 1 base, with 7 bases between them. CDR1 is MDHEN, CDR2 SYDVKM, per germline. The CDR3 extends over 14 amino acids. Unsorted whole blood served as the source of blood RNA, and germline DNA was extracted as well. Donors were untreated and chronically infected with HBV. Starting material of 450 to 550 ng total RNA yielded TCR beta cDNA via a constant-region primer. It was through three nested multiplex PCR rounds of slightly modified ARM-PCR that TCR beta libraries arose. PCR rounds one and two used TRBV1-TRBV30 forward primers with a C-beta reverse primer for about 11 cycles each. TCRdb processed the multiplex PCR reads anew with MiXCR; each CDR3 protein has one entry. The sample lists a few hundred thousand distinct CDR3 sequences, 45% to 70% seen once, with approximately 15% in the top ten.

Study-level results: Without sorting, CD4+ versus CD8+ T cell repertoires were not compared. Blood trailed tumors significantly in top-250-clone fraction (p = 0.039).

What was sequenced was peripheral blood. This TCR derives from a woman younger than 45 with primary liver carcinoma and hepatitis B virus infection. This rearrangement joins TRBV28 to TRBJ1-1, with D possibly TRBD1 on 5 matching bases. The CDR3 is CASSLSGKNTEAFF. CDR3 coding DNA: TGTGCCAGCAGTTTATCAGGGAAGAACACTGAAGCTTTCTTT.